The clone carrying this T cell receptor beta chain showed up many times. Its specificity is not known. The record originates from a study of T cells in Graves' hyperthyroidism and ophthalmopathy. The study's findings and limits: From stable hyperthyroidism, ophthalmopathy was separated by a 13 V-J model. Also found in blood were most expanded thyroid clonotypes above 0.001.

Trimming took 3 bases from V and 1 from J, leaving 6 bases between them. The CDR3 sequence is 13 residues long. Germline assignment: CDR1 SNHLY and CDR2 FYNNEI. Criteria for exclusion of patients were uncontrolled infection, other autoimmune disease, pregnancy or lactation. For the diagnoses, clinical symptoms, serum thyroxine and TRAb, thyroid ultrasound and orbital computed tomography were used. The source material, RNA transcripts, was used to amplify TCR beta CDR3 regions. In the first-round RT-PCR of the TCR CDR3, the HTBI primer set was used. One entry per CDR3 protein results from TCRdb running MiXCR on the multiplex PCR reads. This sample carries 600,000 to 900,000 distinct CDR3 sequences, about 17% of them seen once, and the ten largest clones take over 7.5%.

The receptor's source is a man between 18 and 29 years old with Graves' hyperthyroidism. This chain connects TRBV2 to TRBJ1-1; possible D gene TRBD1, 5 bases. Sequenced input: blood. Here the CDR3 DNA reads TGTGCCAGCAGTGACAGGGCGAACACTGAAGCTTTCTTT. It is translated as CASSDRANTEAFF.